The 30 T cell receptor beta chains below come from one sample, sequenced in a study of blood T cell repertoires in COVID-19. Data came from immunoSEQ multiplex PCR; TCRdb stores just in-frame clones and leaves some out. The table records a few hundred thousand clones, roughly 80% of them present only once. Sequencing was done on a sample of peripheral blood. The receptors stem from a woman older than 75 with acute or convalescent COVID-19.

The chain has TRBV5-1 and TRBJ2-1, with TRBD2 matching over 11 bases. Per the germline V gene, CDR1 is SGHRS and CDR2 is YFSETQ. This CDR3 region has 15 residues. Trimming removed 0 bases from V and 10 bases from J; junction bases left unmatched: 6. The CDR3 region has the DNA TGCGCCAGCAGCTTGGAAGGACTAGCGGGCGGAGAGCAGTTCTTC. This translates into CASSLEGLAGGEQFF.

The chain couples TRBV19 to TRBJ1-1; 8 nucleotides align to TRBD1. This CDR3 has 14 amino acids. Germline lookup yields CDR1 LNHDA and CDR2 SQIVND (reference sequence). V shed 5 bases, J shed 5 bases, and the junction held 7 bases outside the gene matches. The CDR3 DNA sequence: TGTGCCAGTAGTTCCGGACAGGGACATACTGAAGCTTTCTTT. Translated: CASSSGQGHTEAFF.

This clone was seen just once. The V gene is TRBV6-2 or TRBV6-3, the J gene TRBJ2-1, with D unresolved. The CDR3 contains 14 residues. Germline assignment: CDR1 MNHEY and CDR2 SVGEGT. V was shortened by 3 bases and J by 4 bases, with 10 bases between the two germline ends. The CDR3 DNA is TGTGCCAGCAGTTATGCGGAATCTTACAATGAGCAGTTCTTC. Its protein product is CASSYAESYNEQFF.

The chain couples TRBV27 to TRBJ2-7; weak D call: TRBD2 (6 bases). The CDR3 is 12 residues long. V lost 5 bases and J 4 bases, leaving 9 bases between the germline ends. In germline, CDR1 is MNHEY, CDR2 SMNVEV (reference sequence). The CDR3 region is CASSRDFYEQYF. As DNA, the CDR3 is TGTGCCAGCAGTAGGGACTTTTACGAGCAGTACTTC.

The gene calls are TRBV2 and TRBJ1-1, with D maybe TRBD1 (6 bases). Trimming stripped 7 bases from V and 0 bases from J, with 12 bases between. This CDR3 spans 14 amino acids. The germline CDR1 and CDR2 sequences are SNHLY and FYNNEI. The CDR3 DNA sequence: TGTGCCAGCATCTCCGGGACAATGAACACTGAAGCTTTCTTT. Amino acids: CASISGTMNTEAFF.

The sample holds one count of this clone. This chain links TRBV12-5 with TRBJ1-5; 8 nucleotides line up with TRBD1. This CDR3 spans 16 amino acids. The V segment lost 0 bases and the J segment 2 bases; nucleotides outside the gene matches: 3. Per germline, CDR1 LGHNT and CDR2 FRNRAP. The DNA of the CDR3 is TGTGCTAGTGGTTTGGTATTGGACAGGGGCAATCAGCCCCAGCATTTT. Protein sequence: CASGLVLDRGNQPQHF.

This chain joins TRBV6-2 or TRBV6-3 and TRBJ2-7; D remains ambiguous. Germline CDR1 reads MNHEY; CDR2 reads SVGEGT. The CDR3 covers 11 residues. Trimming removed 6 bases from V and 4 bases from J, with 7 bases in between. CDR3 in DNA: TGTGCCAGCAGCCAGCTTTACGAGCAGTACTTC. Its protein product is CASSQLYEQYF.

The CDR3 bases are TGTGCCTGGAGCGCTCGAGAATATGGCTACACCTTC. Translating gives CAWSAREYGYTF. This chain links TRBV30 with TRBJ1-2, with no clear D. Trimming left V 3 bases short and J 5 bases short, with 10 bases between. Germline V gene sequence: CDR1 GTSNPN, CDR2 SVGIG (reference sequence). This CDR3 spans 12 amino acids.

V and J are TRBV11-2 and TRBJ2-7; TRBD2 agrees at 14 bases. The CDR3 runs to 14 residues. Per germline, CDR1 SGHAT and CDR2 FQNNGV. V trimming: 5 bases; J trimming: 4 bases; junction bases outside the gene matches: 1. The CDR3 nucleotides read TGTGCCAGCAGCCGGACTAGCGGGGGGTACGAGCAGTACTTC. This translates into CASSRTSGGYEQYF.

The chain uses TRBV5-6 and TRBJ1-5; D not certain. The length of the CDR3 is 17 residues. Germline CDR1 is SGHDT and CDR2 is YYEEEE. V gave up 4 bases and J gave up 0 bases, with 17 bases separating them. Written as DNA, the CDR3 is TGTGCCAGCAGCCCCTCGGCAGGACTCCTTAGCAATCAGCCCCAGCATTTT. It is translated as CASSPSAGLLSNQPQHF.

The rearrangement uses TRBV7-9 and TRBJ1-1, with TRBD1 as a possible D gene (6 bases). In germline, CDR1 is SEHNR, CDR2 FQNEAQ (reference sequence). The V end was cut by 5 bases, the J end by 1 base, with 11 bases between. This CDR3 contains 14 residues. The CDR3, as DNA: TGTGCCAGCAGCCAACAGGGACCGAACACTGAAGCTTTCTTT. It is translated as CASSQQGPNTEAFF.

The chain is built from TRBV19 and TRBJ1-2, with D unresolved. The V end was cut by 3 bases, the J end by 8 bases, with 10 bases between. This CDR3 comprises 12 residues. The germline V gene encodes CDR1 LNHDA and CDR2 SQIVND (reference sequence). The DNA for the CDR3 is TGTGCCAGTAGTATTATCGGAGGGGGCTACACCTTC. Residues: CASSIIGGGYTF.

V gene TRBV6-5 combines with J gene TRBJ1-2; a possible D gene is TRBD1 (5 bases). The CDR3 sequence is 16 residues long. Trimming pared 2 bases from V and 1 base from J, leaving 14 bases between. Germline CDR1 and CDR2: MNHEY and SVGAGI. CDR3 region: CASSYNYGDFNYGYTF. The CDR3 DNA reads TGTGCCAGCAGTTACAATTATGGGGACTTTAACTATGGCTACACCTTC.

This clone was picked up a small number of times. Here the CDR3 DNA reads TGCGCCAGCAGCCAAGATACAGGGGCTGGGGCCAACGTCCTGACTTTC. Translation: CASSQDTGAGANVLTF. The V gene is TRBV4-3, the J gene TRBJ2-6, with TRBD1 identical over 7 bases. Germline V lookup: CDR1 LGHNA, CDR2 YSLEER. With 0 bases clipped from V and 2 bases from J, the junction kept 1 base outside the gene matches. The length of the CDR3 is 16 residues.

A word on this clone: This sample includes further DNA sequences coding for the same CDR3. The chain couples TRBV28 to TRBJ1-5, with D possibly matching TRBD1 (6 bases). Germline V CDR1 and CDR2: MDHEN, SYDVKM. CDR3 length: 13 amino acids. V was pared by 8 bases and J by 0 bases, with 8 bases between. Here the CDR3 DNA reads TGTGCCAGCGGGGGCTATAGCAATCAGCCCCAGCATTTT. Protein product: CASGGYSNQPQHF.

This chain links TRBV7-2 with TRBJ2-1; 8 nucleotides match TRBD2. This CDR3 is 13 amino acids long. Trimming took 8 bases from V and 5 from J; bases not matched to a gene: 5. Germline CDR1 reads SGHTA; CDR2 reads FQGNSA. CDR3 nucleotide sequence: TGTGCCAGCCGGGGGGGGCCAAACAATGAGCAGTTCTTC. It specifies CASRGGPNNEQFF.

V is TRBV12-3 or TRBV12-4 and J is TRBJ1-5, with D possibly TRBD1 on 5 matching bases. This CDR3 has 12 amino acids. The V end lost 4 bases, the J end lost 7 bases, and 8 bases lay between the germline ends. This chain's CDR3 is CASSWGPQPQHF. For the CDR3, the DNA is TGTGCCAGCAGTTGGGGCCCGCAGCCCCAGCATTTT.

Details on this clone: One end of the junction does not line up with germline, which may come from a read error. This chain uses TRBV4-3 with TRBJ1-2, with no clear D. The CDR3 totals 14 residues. Germline-derived CDR1 and CDR2 are LGHNA and YSLEER. CDR3 sequence reads: CASSQDRLLGIPRF. CDR3 coding DNA: TGCGCCAGCAGCCAAGATCGTCTGCTCGGGATCCCTCGCTTC.

The CDR3 nucleotides are TGTGCCAGCTGCTTAGAGGGACAGCCGGGCTCCTATAATTCACCCCTCCACTTT. Translation gives CASCLEGQPGSYNSPLHF. The chain combines TRBV27 with TRBJ1-6, with 7 bases that match TRBD1. After removal of 8 bases from V and 0 bases from J, the junction contained 13 bases not matched to a gene. Germline CDR1 reads MNHEY; CDR2 reads SMNVEV (reference sequence). There are 18 residues in the CDR3.

V is TRBV9 and J is TRBJ1-1; D perhaps matches TRBD1 (6 bases). V was pared by 0 bases and J by 6 bases, with 15 bases between. Germline loops: CDR1 SGDLS, CDR2 YYNGEE. This CDR3 comprises 15 residues. This chain's CDR3 is CASSVDTGRRAEAFF. CDR3 sequence (DNA): TGTGCCAGCAGCGTAGACACAGGGCGGCGGGCTGAAGCTTTCTTT.

The J gene is TRBJ2-1, the V gene TRBV5-1; 7 bases are a match to TRBD2. This CDR3 is built from 17 residues. The V gene end was trimmed by 4 bases and the J gene end by 7 bases; junction bases not matched to a gene: 17. Germline-derived CDR1 and CDR2 are SGHRS and YFSETQ. Written as DNA, the CDR3 is TGCGCCAGCAGCCTCATACCCACGGGGCTAGCGGAGAATGAGCAGTTCTTC. This translates into CASSLIPTGLAENEQFF.

This chain links TRBV7-9 with TRBJ2-4, with TRBD1 matching 10 bases. V lost 1 base to trimming and J lost 7 bases; unmatched junction nucleotides: 4. This CDR3 comprises 15 residues. Looked up from germline, CDR1 is SEHNR and CDR2 is FQNEAQ (reference sequence). CDR3 DNA sequence: TGTGCCAGCAGCTTAGGTGTGGGACAGGGGAACATTCAGTACTTC. It yields the protein CASSLGVGQGNIQYF.

V gene TRBV7-2 combines with J gene TRBJ1-2, with 10 bases that match TRBD1. CDR3 length equals 15 residues. J was trimmed by 6 bases and V by 5 bases; bases with no gene match: 9. The germline CDR1 and CDR2 sequences are SGHTA and FQGNSA. CDR3 in amino acids: CASSPDRGRLDGYTF. The CDR3 bases are TGTGCCAGCAGCCCAGACAGGGGGCGCCTGGATGGCTACACCTTC.

The chain has TRBV5-1 and TRBJ2-3; 13 bases fit TRBD2. Germline V gene lookup returns CDR1 SGHRS and CDR2 YFSETQ. The CDR3 contains 17 residues. V gave up 4 bases and J gave up 4 bases; unmatched junction bases: 9. Written as DNA, the CDR3 is TGCGCCAGCAGCCCTGGGACTAGCGGGGCTCGGGCAGATACGCAGTATTTT. The encoded protein is CASSPGTSGARADTQYF.

The gene calls are TRBV5-1 and TRBJ2-7, with TRBD2 matching over 12 bases. Germline V lookup: CDR1 SGHRS, CDR2 YFSETQ. This CDR3 has 15 residues. After removal of 5 bases from V and 6 bases from J, the junction contained 9 bases not matched to a gene. In DNA form, the CDR3 reads TGCGCCAGCAGGTCGACTAGCGGGAGCCTCGGCGAGCAGTACTTC. It yields the protein CASRSTSGSLGEQYF.

The rearrangement joins TRBV18 to TRBJ2-7; TRBD2 matches 11 bases. CDR1 and CDR2 from the germline V gene are KGHSH and LQKENI. The CDR3 consists of 15 residues. Trimming removed 3 bases from V and 4 bases from J; junction bases left unmatched: 5. CDR3 amino acids: CASSPGTSGMYEQYF. The CDR3 bases are TGTGCCAGCTCACCGGGGACTAGCGGAATGTACGAGCAGTACTTC.

This clone has a single count. The chain employs TRBV7-2 and TRBJ1-1; 7 bases map to TRBD1. J was trimmed by 3 bases and V by 6 bases; bases with no gene match: 10. The germline CDR1 and CDR2 sequences are SGHTA and FQGNSA. CDR3 size: 15 residues. The CDR3 sequence is CASSLIQGLDTEAFF. The CDR3 nucleotides read TGTGCCAGCAGTCTCATACAGGGGCTCGACACTGAAGCTTTCTTT.

This chain joins TRBV5-1 and TRBJ2-7; D possibly corresponds to TRBD2 (6 bases). The CDR3 length is 14 residues. The germline CDR1 and CDR2 sequences are SGHRS and YFSETQ. The V and J ends lost 4 bases and 0 bases respectively, with 11 bases between them. As DNA, the CDR3 is TGCGCCAGCAGCCGCGGGGAGCTCTCCTACGAGCAGTACTTC. This sequence encodes CASSRGELSYEQYF.

The chain has TRBV29-1 and TRBJ2-5; 15 bases map to TRBD2. Germline CDR1 reads SQVTM; CDR2 reads ANQGSEA. The CDR3 extends over 14 amino acids. V gave up 6 bases and J gave up 7 bases; unmatched junction bases: 6. The CDR3 loop is CSVGLAGGPGTQYF. CDR3 nucleotides: TGCAGCGTGGGACTAGCGGGAGGTCCCGGGACCCAGTACTTC.

The chain is built from TRBV5-8 and TRBJ2-5, with TRBD2 matching 11 bases. Germline V gene lookup returns CDR1 SGHTS and CDR2 YDEGEE. V shed 4 bases and J 5 bases; nucleotides not matched to a gene: 4. The CDR3 sequence is 14 residues long. CDR3 DNA sequence: TGTGCCAGCAGCCCGGGGACTAGCGGCGAGACCCAGTACTTC. Amino acids: CASSPGTSGETQYF.